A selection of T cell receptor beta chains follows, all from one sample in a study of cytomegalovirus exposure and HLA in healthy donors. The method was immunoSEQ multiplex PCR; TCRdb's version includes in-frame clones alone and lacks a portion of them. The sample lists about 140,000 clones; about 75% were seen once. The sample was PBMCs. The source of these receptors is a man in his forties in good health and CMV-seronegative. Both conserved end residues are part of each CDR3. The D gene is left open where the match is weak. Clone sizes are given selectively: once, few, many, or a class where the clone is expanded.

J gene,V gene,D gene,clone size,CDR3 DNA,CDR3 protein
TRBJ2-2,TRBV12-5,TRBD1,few,TGTGCTAGTGGCCGACGACAGGGGGCGAGGAACACCGGGGAGCTGTTTTTT,CASGRRQGARNTGELFF
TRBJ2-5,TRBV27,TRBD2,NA,TGTGCCAGCAGCCCAGGACTAGGTGTTGGGACCCAGTACTTC,CASSPGLGVGTQYF
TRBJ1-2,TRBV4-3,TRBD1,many,TGCGCCAGCAGCCAAGAACATACAGGGGGCAACTATGGCTACACCTTC,CASSQEHTGGNYGYTF
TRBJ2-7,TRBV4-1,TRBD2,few,TGCGCCAGCAGCCAGACTAGCGGGGCCTACGAGCAGTACTTC,CASSQTSGAYEQYF
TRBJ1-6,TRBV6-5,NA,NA,TGTGCCAGCATCTGGGCCAGGGGATTCAATTCACCCCTCCACTTT,CASIWARGFNSPLHF
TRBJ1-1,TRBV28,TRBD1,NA,TGTGCCAGCAGCTGGGGCGACAGGGGCGCCAACACTGAAGCTTTCTTT,CASSWGDRGANTEAFF
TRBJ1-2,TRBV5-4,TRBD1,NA,TGTGCCAGCACAGGGGGTTCTGGCTACCCCTTC,CASTGGSGYPF
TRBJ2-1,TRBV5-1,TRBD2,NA,TGCGCCAGCAGCTTGGCGGCGGGGGGGCCGTACAATGAGCAGTTCTTC,CASSLAAGGPYNEQFF
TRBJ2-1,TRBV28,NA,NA,TGTGCCAGCAGTTTGGGGGGGCCGTCCTACAATGAGCAGTTCTTC,CASSLGGPSYNEQFF
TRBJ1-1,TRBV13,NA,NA,TGTGCCAGCAGCCCCCGTGACAGATTGAACACTGAAGCTTTCTTT,CASSPRDRLNTEAFF
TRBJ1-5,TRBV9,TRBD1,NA,TGTGCCAGCAGCGTAGAAGGGGGCAGACAGCCCCAGCATTTT,CASSVEGGRQPQHF
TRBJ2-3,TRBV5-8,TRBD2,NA,TGTGCCAGCAGCTTTCGAAGCGGGGTAACGAGCCCAGATACGCAGTATTTT,CASSFRSGVTSPDTQYF
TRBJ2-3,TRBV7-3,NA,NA,TGTGCCAGCAGCTCCCCGGGACTCCCCACGTATTTT,CASSSPGLPTYF
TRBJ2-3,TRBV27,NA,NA,TGTGCCAGCAGTTTAGTGCGGACAGATACGCAGTATTTT,CASSLVRTDTQYF
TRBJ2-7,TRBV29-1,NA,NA,TGCAGCGGCGAACAGTGGAACGAGCAGTACTTC,CSGEQWNEQYF
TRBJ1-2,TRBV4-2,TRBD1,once,TGTGCCAGCAGCCAGACAGGGGGCTATGGCTACACCTTC,CASSQTGGYGYTF
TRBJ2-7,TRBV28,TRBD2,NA,TGTGCCAGCAGGCCTACTTATAGCGGGGGGGCCCGCGAGCAGTACTTC,CASRPTYSGGAREQYF
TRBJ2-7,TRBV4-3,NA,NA,TGCGCCAGCAGCCAAGAGAGACTGATCTCCTACGAGCAGTACTTC,CASSQERLISYEQYF
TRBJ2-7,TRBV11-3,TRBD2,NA,TGTGCCAGCAGCCCTGGACTAGCGGGTGAGCAGTACTTC,CASSPGLAGEQYF
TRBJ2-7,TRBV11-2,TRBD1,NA,TGTGCCAGCAGCTTGGGGACAGGCTACGAGCAGTACTTC,CASSLGTGYEQYF
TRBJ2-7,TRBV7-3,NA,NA,TGTGCCAGCAGCTTAGGCGGGGGCGTGGGTGAGCAGTACTTC,CASSLGGGVGEQYF
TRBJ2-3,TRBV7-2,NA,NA,TGTGCCAGCAGCTACCTCGGGGGTGGGGGGAGGACAGATACGCAGTATTTT,CASSYLGGGGRTDTQYF
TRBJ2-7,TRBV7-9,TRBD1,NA,TGTGCCAGCAGCTCCCGGACAGGAGGAAACCCCTACGAGCAGTACTTC,CASSSRTGGNPYEQYF
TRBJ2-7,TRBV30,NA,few,TGTGCCTGGAGTGGTCGAGATCTCGCCTCCTACGAGCAGTACTTC,CAWSGRDLASYEQYF
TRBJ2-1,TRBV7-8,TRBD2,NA,TGTGCCATCGGGCTAGCGGACTCCAATGAGCAGTTCTTC,CAIGLADSNEQFF
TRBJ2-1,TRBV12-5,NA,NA,TGTGCTAGTGGTTTGGTAGGGGGTAGAGTGCCCTACAATGAGCAGTTCTTC,CASGLVGGRVPYNEQFF
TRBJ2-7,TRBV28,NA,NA,TGTGCCAGCACCACGACAGGTGGCGGTTGGGAGCAGTACTTC,CASTTTGGGWEQYF
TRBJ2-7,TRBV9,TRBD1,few,TGTGCCAGCAGCGTAGCAGGGGGAATTTCCTACGAGCAGTACTTC,CASSVAGGISYEQYF
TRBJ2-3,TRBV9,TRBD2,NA,TGTGCCAGCAGTGACTCGGCGGGGGGAGATACGCAGTATTTT,CASSDSAGGDTQYF
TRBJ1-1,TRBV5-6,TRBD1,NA,TGTGCCAGCAGCTCTCGACTTACCGGGACAGGGGGCACTGAAGCTTTCTTT,CASSSRLTGTGGTEAFF